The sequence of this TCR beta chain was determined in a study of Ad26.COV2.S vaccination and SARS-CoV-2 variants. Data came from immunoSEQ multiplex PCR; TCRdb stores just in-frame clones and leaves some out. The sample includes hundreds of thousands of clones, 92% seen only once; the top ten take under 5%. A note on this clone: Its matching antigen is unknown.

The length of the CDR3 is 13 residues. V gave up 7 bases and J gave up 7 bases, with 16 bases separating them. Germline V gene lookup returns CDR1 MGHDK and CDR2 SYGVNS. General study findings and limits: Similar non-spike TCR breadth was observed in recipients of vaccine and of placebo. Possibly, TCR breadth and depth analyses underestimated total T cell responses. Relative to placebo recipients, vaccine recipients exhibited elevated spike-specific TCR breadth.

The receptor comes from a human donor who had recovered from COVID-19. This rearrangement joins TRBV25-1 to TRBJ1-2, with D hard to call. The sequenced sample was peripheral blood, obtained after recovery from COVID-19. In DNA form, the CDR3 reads TGTGCCAGCAATACCGAAACTTTTTCTGGCTACACCTTC. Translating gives CASNTETFSGYTF.